This TCR beta chain came from a study of cytomegalovirus exposure and HLA in healthy donors. V was pared by 3 bases and J by 3 bases, with 2 bases of the junction left unmatched. Germline V gene data show CDR1 as SGHDN and CDR2 as FVKESK. This CDR3 contains 16 residues. The PCR was carried out with 60 Vbeta primers and 13 Jbeta primers. TCRdb keeps only in-frame clones here, not all; method: immunoSEQ multiplex PCR. The data contain over 95,000 clones, roughly two thirds of them seen just once; the ten biggest clones take up roughly 8.3%. The rearrangement links TRBV14 to TRBJ2-5; TRBD2 matches 15 bases. This clonotype was sampled from a man between 18 and 29 years old in good health and CMV-seropositive. The sequenced sample was PBMCs. CDR3 sequence: CASSQGTSGGKETQYF. CDR3 coding DNA: TGTGCCAGCAGCCAGGGGACTAGCGGGGGGAAAGAGACCCAGTACTTC.